The source of this T cell receptor beta chain is a study of control samples from healthy donors and cancer patients. TCRdb keeps only in-frame clones here, not all; method: immunoSEQ multiplex PCR. The table has some 150,000 clones, roughly 92% seen once. CDR1 is LNHNV, CDR2 YYDKDF, per germline (reference sequence). The length of the CDR3 is 15 residues. V trimming: 4 bases; J trimming: 2 bases; junction bases outside the gene matches: 5. J is TRBJ2-5 and V is TRBV15, with TRBD1 identical over 9 bases. The clonotype comes from a man between 50 and 59 years old in good health. Sample: blood. CDR3 in DNA: TGTGCCACCAGCACCTGGGGACAGGGTCAAGAGACCCAGTACTTC. Amino acids: CATSTWGQGQETQYF.